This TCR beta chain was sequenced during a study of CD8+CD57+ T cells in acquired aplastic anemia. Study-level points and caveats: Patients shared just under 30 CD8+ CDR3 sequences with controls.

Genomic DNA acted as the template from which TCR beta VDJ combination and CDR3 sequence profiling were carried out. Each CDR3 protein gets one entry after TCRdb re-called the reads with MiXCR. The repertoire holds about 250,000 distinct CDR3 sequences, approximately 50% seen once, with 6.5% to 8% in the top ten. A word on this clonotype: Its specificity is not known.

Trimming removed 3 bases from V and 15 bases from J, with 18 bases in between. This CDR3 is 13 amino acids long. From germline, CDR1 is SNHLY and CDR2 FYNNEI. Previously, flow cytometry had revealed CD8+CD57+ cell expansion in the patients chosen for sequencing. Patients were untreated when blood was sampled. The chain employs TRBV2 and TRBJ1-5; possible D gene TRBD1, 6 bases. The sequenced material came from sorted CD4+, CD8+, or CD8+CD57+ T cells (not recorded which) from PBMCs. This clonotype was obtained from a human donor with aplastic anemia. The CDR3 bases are TGTGCCAGCAGTGATGATGGGGGCCTCCTCGGGCATTTT. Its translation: CASSDDGGLLGHF.